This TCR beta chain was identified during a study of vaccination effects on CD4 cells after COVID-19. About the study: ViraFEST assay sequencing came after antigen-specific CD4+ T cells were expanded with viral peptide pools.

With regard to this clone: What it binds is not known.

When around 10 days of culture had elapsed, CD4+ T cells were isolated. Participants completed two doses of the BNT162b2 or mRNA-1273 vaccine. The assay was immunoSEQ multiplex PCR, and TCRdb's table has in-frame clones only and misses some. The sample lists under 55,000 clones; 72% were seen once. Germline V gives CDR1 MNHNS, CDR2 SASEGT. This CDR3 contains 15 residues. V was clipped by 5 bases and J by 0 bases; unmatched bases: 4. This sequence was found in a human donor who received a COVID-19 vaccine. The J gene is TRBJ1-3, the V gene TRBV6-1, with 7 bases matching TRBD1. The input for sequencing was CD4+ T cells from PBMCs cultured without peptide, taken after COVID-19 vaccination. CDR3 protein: CASSPRDSSGNTIYF. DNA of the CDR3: TGTGCCAGCAGTCCGCGGGACAGCTCTGGAAACACCATATATTTT.